These T cell receptor beta chains were read from a single sample in a study of CD8+ T cells in alopecia areata. Sequencing was performed with immunoSEQ multiplex PCR; in TCRdb, only in-frame clones are kept and a portion is missing. The sample gives 130,000 to 150,000 clones, roughly 60% of which show up once; 35% to 40% is in the top ten. The sample was CD8+ T cells sorted from blood. These TCRs come from a human donor in good health. CDR3s include the opening cysteine and the closing phenylalanine or tryptophan. A D gene is named only where the DNA matches it firmly. Expanded clones get a size class; other rows say once, few or many, or leave the size out.

D gene | J gene | clone size | V gene | CDR3 DNA | CDR3 protein
. | TRBJ2-7 | . | TRBV27 | TGTGCCAGCAGTAGATCTCTAGGGGCCATCTCCTACGAGCAGTACTTC | CASSRSLGAISYEQYF
. | TRBJ2-3 | few | TRBV19 | TGTGCCAGTAGTATAGTGCCGGGCCTGCACACAGATACGCAGTATTTT | CASSIVPGLHTDTQYF
TRBD1 | TRBJ1-2 | few | TRBV30 | TGTGCCTGCAGGGACAGGTCTAACTATGGCTACACCTTC | CACRDRSNYGYTF
TRBD2 | TRBJ2-2 | . | TRBV19 | TGTGCCAGTAGTCCAGTAGGACTAGTCACCGGGGAGCTGTTTTTT | CASSPVGLVTGELFF
. | TRBJ1-4 | few | TRBV25-1 | TGTGCCAGCAGTGAATTCGGGGAAGTGGAAAAACTGTTTTTT | CASSEFGEVEKLFF
. | TRBJ2-7 | . | TRBV29-1 | TGCAGCGTTGTTTGGGACAAATACGAGCAGTACTTC | CSVVWDKYEQYF
. | TRBJ2-7 | . | TRBV30 | TGTGCCTGGAGTCCGGGACACTCCTACGAGCAGTACTTC | CAWSPGHSYEQYF
. | TRBJ2-7 | few | TRBV29-1 | TGCAGCGCCGGGGGACAGTCCTACGAGCAGTACTTC | CSAGGQSYEQYF
TRBD1 | TRBJ1-1 | . | TRBV7-9 | TGTGCCAGCAGCCAAACGACAGGGGGGGACACTGAAGCTTTCTTT | CASSQTTGGDTEAFF
TRBD1 | TRBJ1-1 | few | TRBV27 | TGTGCCAGCAGTTCACAGGGGGATGCTTTCTTT | CASSSQGDAFF
. | TRBJ2-2 | . | TRBV11-3 | TGTGCCAGCAGCCTGGGGACTACCGGGGAGCTGTTTTTT | CASSLGTTGELFF
. | TRBJ2-2 | . | TRBV23-1 | TGCGCCAGCAGTGGCGGTTTCCACACCGGGGAGCTGTTTTTT | CASSGGFHTGELFF
. | TRBJ2-7 | few | TRBV30 | TGTGCCTACAACAGCCCGGCCTACGAGCAGTACTTC | CAYNSPAYEQYF
. | TRBJ2-1 | . | TRBV29-1 | TGCAGCGTTGAAAGCGGAGGCTACAATGAGCAGTTCTTC | CSVESGGYNEQFF
TRBD1 | TRBJ2-1 | . | TRBV7-8 | TGTGCCAGCAGCCACAGACAGGGCTCCTACAATGAGCAGTTCTTC | CASSHRQGSYNEQFF
TRBD1 | TRBJ2-1 | . | TRBV7-9 | TGTGCCAGCAGCTCCCGGACAGGGAACAATGAGCAGTTCTTC | CASSSRTGNNEQFF
TRBD2 | TRBJ2-1 | . | TRBV5-4 | TGTGCCAGCAGCTTGTGGGGACTAGTCGACAATGAGCAGTTCTTC | CASSLWGLVDNEQFF
. | TRBJ2-1 | many | TRBV6-5 | TGTGCCAGCAGTTACGTCGGTGGGCAGCAGTTCTTC | CASSYVGGQQFF
. | TRBJ2-7 | once | TRBV6-5 | TGTGCCAGCAACCTTGGCGGAGGCGAGCAGTACTTC | CASNLGGGEQYF
. | TRBJ2-3 | . | TRBV11-2 | TGTGCCAGCAGCCGAAAGATCACAGATACGCAGTATTTT | CASSRKITDTQYF
. | TRBJ2-5 | . | TRBV7-2 | TGTGCCAGCAGCTGGAACTTAGCGGAGGAAGAGACCCAGTACTTC | CASSWNLAEEETQYF
. | TRBJ2-5 | . | TRBV7-9 | TGTGCCAGCAGCTTAGGGTCCGGAGGGACCCAGTACTTC | CASSLGSGGTQYF
TRBD2 | TRBJ2-1 | . | TRBV29-1 | TGCAGCGCAGAAGTAGCGGGAGGCGGAGGGGAGCAGTTCTTC | CSAEVAGGGGEQFF
TRBD1 | TRBJ2-1 | . | TRBV30 | TGTGCCTGGACGCAGGGGGCTGAGCAGTTCTTC | CAWTQGAEQFF
. | TRBJ2-1 | . | TRBV11-2 | TGTGCCAGCAGCCCACAGAACAATGAGCAGTTCTTC | CASSPQNNEQFF
. | TRBJ1-5 | . | TRBV27 | TGTGCCAGCGCCCGCCAGACGGGTCAGCCCCAGCATTTT | CASARQTGQPQHF
TRBD1 | TRBJ2-5 | . | TRBV4-1 | TGCGCCAGCAGCCAAGATAGGGGACAGATGCAAGAGACCCAGTACTTC | CASSQDRGQMQETQYF
. | TRBJ2-1 | few | TRBV4-1 | TGCGCCAGCAGCCAAGGGGTCGTACCCTCATACAATGAGCAGTTCTTC | CASSQGVVPSYNEQFF
TRBD2 | TRBJ2-5 | . | TRBV19 | TGTGCCAGTAGTCGCGGACTAGCAGCTAAAGAGACCCAGTACTTC | CASSRGLAAKETQYF
. | TRBJ2-1 | . | TRBV5-1 | TGCGCCACCACTGCGGGGCTAGACCCGTTTGAGCAGTTCTTC | CATTAGLDPFEQFF
TRBD2 | TRBJ2-5 | . | TRBV9 | TGTGCCAGCAGCATAGGACTAGTCCAAGAGACCCAGTACTTC | CASSIGLVQETQYF
. | TRBJ1-2 | once | TRBV7-9 | TGTGCCAGCAGCCTTGGGACGTGGGGCTACACCTTC | CASSLGTWGYTF
. | TRBJ2-1 | few | TRBV10-3 | TGTGCCATCAGTGAGTCGGCGGGGAATGAGCAGTTCTTC | CAISESAGNEQFF
. | TRBJ2-7 | . | TRBV18 | TGTGCCAGCTCACCCCGCGCAGACCAAAGCGGCTACGAGCAGTACTTC | CASSPRADQSGYEQYF
. | TRBJ2-1 | . | TRBV7-2 | TGTGCCAGCAGCTCCCACTTCTACAATCAGTTCTTC | CASSSHFYNQFF
TRBD2 | TRBJ2-1 | . | TRBV29-1 | TGCAGCGTTGAACGCGGGAGCCCATACAATGAGCAGTTCTTC | CSVERGSPYNEQFF
TRBD2 | TRBJ2-5 | . | TRBV5-6 | TGTGCCAGCAGCTTGGACAGGCGGGGGCAAGAGACCCAGTACTTC | CASSLDRRGQETQYF
TRBD2 | TRBJ2-1 | . | TRBV5-1 | TGCGCCAGCAGCTCAGAGCGGGAGTGGTTCTTC | CASSSEREWFF
. | TRBJ2-6 | few | TRBV29-1 | TGCAGCGTTGTAGTGCGGGGCTCTGGGGCCAACGTCCTGACTTTC | CSVVVRGSGANVLTF
. | TRBJ2-1 | . | TRBV28 | TGTGCCAGCAGTTTAGCCCGAGTCTCCTACAATGAGCAGTTCTTC | CASSLARVSYNEQFF
. | TRBJ2-1 | . | TRBV19 | TGTGCCAGTAGAGCAGGGTCGCCCTACAATGAGCAGTTCTTC | CASRAGSPYNEQFF
. | TRBJ2-7 | . | TRBV6-5 | TGTGCCAGCAGTTACGGGAGTACCTACGAGCAGTACTTC | CASSYGSTYEQYF
. | TRBJ2-7 | . | TRBV7-9 | TGTGCCAGCATCCAGGAGGAGGATGGGGGAGGCTACGAGCAGTACTTC | CASIQEEDGGGYEQYF
. | TRBJ2-7 | few | TRBV29-1 | TGCAGCGTCGGAGACACGGGTGGGGTTTACGAGCAGTACTTC | CSVGDTGGVYEQYF
TRBD2 | TRBJ2-1 | . | TRBV6-1 | TGTGCCAGCAGTGAAGAAGATAGCGGGGGCAATGAGCAGTTCTTC | CASSEEDSGGNEQFF
. | TRBJ2-7 | . | TRBV2 | TGTGCCACCGGACAGAAACCCTACGAGCAGTACTTC | CATGQKPYEQYF
. | TRBJ1-1 | . | TRBV29-1 | TGCAGCGTTGCACCAATGAACACTGAAGCTTTCTTT | CSVAPMNTEAFF
TRBD2 | TRBJ2-7 | . | TRBV29-1 | TGCAGCGGGGGAGGGGACTACGAGCAGTACTTC | CSGGGDYEQYF
. | TRBJ2-7 | . | TRBV29-1 | TGCAGCGTTGCCCCAGGGGGGGACTACGAGCAGTACTTC | CSVAPGGDYEQYF
. | TRBJ1-2 | few | TRBV2 | TGTGCCAGCAGTGATTCAGGGGTTGGTGGCTATGGCTACACCTTC | CASSDSGVGGYGYTF
. | TRBJ2-1 | . | TRBV7-9 | TGTGCCAGCAGTATAGGGTTGGCTGAGCAGTTCTTC | CASSIGLAEQFF
TRBD1 | TRBJ2-5 | . | TRBV9 | TGTGCCAGCAGCGTCGGGGACAGGCTTCAAGAGACCCAGTACTTC | CASSVGDRLQETQYF
. | TRBJ2-7 | . | TRBV7-9 | TGTGCCAGCGCGTTGGGAGGCTACGAGCAGTACTTC | CASALGGYEQYF
. | TRBJ2-2 | . | TRBV29-1 | TGCAGCGTTGAAACCCGGGGAGTTAGGCACACCGGGGAGCTGTTTTTT | CSVETRGVRHTGELFF
. | TRBJ2-1 | . | TRBV7-9 | TGTGCCAGCAGCCCCGTAGTTAACTACAATGAGCAGTTCTTC | CASSPVVNYNEQFF
. | TRBJ1-2 | few | TRBV29-1 | TGCAGCGTTGAGGGGATCTATGGCTACACCTTC | CSVEGIYGYTF
. | TRBJ1-1 | . | TRBV7-9 | TGTGCCAGCAGCTTAGCTCTTGGCGACACTGAAGCTTTCTTT | CASSLALGDTEAFF
. | TRBJ1-1 | . | TRBV30 | TGTGCCTGGAGCGTATCTAACACTGAAGCTTTCTTT | CAWSVSNTEAFF